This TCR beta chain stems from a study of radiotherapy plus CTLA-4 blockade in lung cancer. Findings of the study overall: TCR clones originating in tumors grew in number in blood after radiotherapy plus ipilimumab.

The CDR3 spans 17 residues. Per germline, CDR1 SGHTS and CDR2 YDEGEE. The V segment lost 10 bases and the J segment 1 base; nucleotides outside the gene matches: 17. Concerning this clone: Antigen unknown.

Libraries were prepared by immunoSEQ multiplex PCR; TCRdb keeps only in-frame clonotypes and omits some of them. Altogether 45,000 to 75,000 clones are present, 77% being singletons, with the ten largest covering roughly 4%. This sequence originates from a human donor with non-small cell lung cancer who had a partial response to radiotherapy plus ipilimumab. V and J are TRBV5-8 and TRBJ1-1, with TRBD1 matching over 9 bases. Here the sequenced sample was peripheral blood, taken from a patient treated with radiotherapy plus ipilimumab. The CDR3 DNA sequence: TGTGCCGGTGGACAGGGGTACTCCGTCAATGGGAACACTGAAGCTTTCTTT. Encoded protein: CAGGQGYSVNGNTEAFF.